These 12 T cell receptor beta chains were all obtained from the same sample, sequenced in a study of cytomegalovirus exposure and HLA in healthy donors. Amplification used 60 Vbeta primers and 13 Jbeta primers. Using immunoSEQ multiplex PCR, the repertoire was profiled, and TCRdb retains in-frame clones only, with some absent. Of some 130,000 clones listed, around 75% are singletons. The specimen sequenced was PBMCs. The receptor source for this set is a man aged 25-40 years in good health and CMV-seronegative.

This clone has a handful of counts. V usage is TRBV7-9 and J usage is TRBJ1-1, with 7 bases aligning to TRBD1. CDR3 size: 11 residues. V dropped 6 bases and J dropped 6; count of bases not matched to a gene: 1. Looked up from germline, CDR1 is SEHNR and CDR2 is FQNEAQ (reference sequence). The chain's CDR3 is CASSQGAEAFF. CDR3 bases: TGTGCCAGCAGTCAGGGGGCTGAAGCTTTCTTT.

The chain joins TRBV4-2 to TRBJ1-2, with a possible D match to TRBD1 (6 bases). V lost 8 bases to trimming and J lost 2 bases, with 15 bases between them. This CDR3 spans 14 amino acids. Germline-derived CDR1 and CDR2 are LGHNA and YNFKEQ. DNA of the CDR3: TGTGCCAGCGGGAGGGGGGAGCCGAACTATGGCTACACCTTC. Translating gives CASGRGEPNYGYTF.

This clone was counted only a few times. V gene TRBV6-5 combines with J gene TRBJ2-1, with 13 bases aligning to TRBD2. Germline CDR1 MNHEY, CDR2 SVGAGI. With 4 bases clipped from V and 6 bases from J, the junction kept 6 bases outside the gene matches. The CDR3 sequence is 16 residues long. CDR3 DNA sequence: TGTGCCAGCAGTTTTACTAGCGGGGGGGGGCGCAATGAGCAGTTCTTC. Encoded protein: CASSFTSGGGRNEQFF.

This rearrangement joins TRBV7-2 to TRBJ2-3; 12 bases are a match to TRBD2. This CDR3 contains 15 residues. J gave up 8 bases and V 3 bases, and 6 bases lay outside the gene matches. Per germline, CDR1 SGHTA and CDR2 FQGNSA. The CDR3 sequence: CASSFPLAGGGTQYF. The CDR3 nucleotides are TGTGCCAGCAGCTTCCCCCTAGCGGGGGGGGGTACGCAGTATTTT. The full variable domain, rest sourced from reference TRBV7-2 and TRBJ2-3, is GAGVSQSPSNKVTEKGKDVELRCDPISGHTALYWYRQSLGQGLEFLIYFQGNSAPDKSGLPSDRFSAERTGGSVSTLTIQRTQQEDSAVYLCASSFPLAGGGTQYFGPGTRLTVL.

The rearrangement uses TRBV28 and TRBJ1-5; TRBD1 might be the D (5 bases). Trimming stripped 4 bases from V and 2 bases from J, with 24 bases between. The germline gives CDR1 MDHEN, CDR2 SYDVKM. This CDR3 is built from 19 residues. The CDR3, as DNA: TGTGCCAGCAGTTCCCACCCGGGGGGGGGTTTAAGGGGCAATCAGCCCCAGCATTTT. This encodes CASSSHPGGGLRGNQPQHF.

The chain uses TRBV5-1 and TRBJ1-2, with D unresolved. V dropped 3 bases and J dropped 7 bases, with 10 bases sitting between them. CDR1 is SGHRS and CDR2 is YFSETQ in the germline V gene. The CDR3 length is 12 residues. CDR3 sequence (DNA): TGCGCCAGCAGCTCGCCCGGGTTTGGCTACACCTTC. This codes for CASSSPGFGYTF. Drawing the rest from reference TRBV5-1 and TRBJ1-2, the complete variable domain is KAGVTQTPRYLIKTRGQQVTLSCSPISGHRSVSWYQQTPGQGLQFLFEYFSETQRNKGNFPGRFSGRQFSNSRSEMNVSTLELGDSALYLCASSSPGFGYTFGSGTRLTVV.

This sequence joins TRBV9 and TRBJ2-7; TRBD1 matches 9 bases. J gave up 8 bases and V 0 bases, and 9 bases lay outside the gene matches. Germline assignment: CDR1 SGDLS and CDR2 YYNGEE. This CDR3 has 15 residues. The CDR3 sequence: CASSVGQTGGFQQYF. DNA for the CDR3: TGTGCCAGCAGCGTAGGTCAGACAGGGGGTTTCCAGCAGTACTTC. Full variable domain (remainder filled in from reference TRBV9 and TRBJ2-7): DSGVTQTPKHLITATGQRVTLRCSPRSGDLSVYWYQQSLDQGLQFLIQYYNGEERAKGNILERFSAQQFPDLHSELNLSSLELGDSALYFCASSVGQTGGFQQYFGPGTRLTVT.

This rearrangement joins TRBV27 to TRBJ2-7; TRBD1 is a possible D gene (6 bases). The CDR3 totals 16 residues. Germline V gives CDR1 MNHEY, CDR2 SMNVEV (reference sequence). The V and J ends lost 6 bases and 1 base respectively, with 19 bases between them. The CDR3 nucleotides read TGTGCCAGCAGGCCTGGGGCGATAGGACAGTCCTACGAGCAGTACTTC. Protein sequence: CASRPGAIGQSYEQYF.

This sequence joins TRBV6-5 and TRBJ2-7; no firm D call. The CDR3 loop spans 14 amino acids. The V and J ends lost 2 bases and 2 bases respectively, with 10 bases between them. Germline V gene data show CDR1 as MNHEY and CDR2 as SVGAGI. CDR3 protein: CASSYLPSTYEQYF. The DNA of the CDR3 is TGTGCCAGCAGTTACCTACCCTCCACCTACGAGCAGTACTTC.

The chain has TRBV9 and TRBJ1-2; 11 bases align to TRBD1. The germline CDR1 and CDR2 sequences are SGDLS and YYNGEE. This CDR3 is built from 15 residues. Trimming cost V 2 bases and J 8 bases; bases outside gene matches: 8. The CDR3 DNA follows: TGTGCCAGCAGCGTGATGGACAGGGGGCTAGGGGGCTACACCTTC. Translation: CASSVMDRGLGGYTF.

The chain carries TRBV4-2 and TRBJ1-2, with D unresolved. Between the trimmed V and J ends, which lost 0 bases and 4 bases, there was a span of 12 bases. The CDR3 sequence is 15 residues long. The germline gives CDR1 LGHNA, CDR2 YNFKEQ. Written as DNA, the CDR3 is TGTGCCAGCAGCCAAGACCTCCAAGTGGCCTATGGCTACACCTTC. Translating gives CASSQDLQVAYGYTF.

The rearrangement joins TRBV5-4 to TRBJ2-5, with 7 bases that match TRBD1. Germline CDR1 is SGHNT and CDR2 is YYREEE (reference sequence). The ends lost 5 bases at V and 5 bases at J; junction bases unmatched: 9. CDR3 size: 14 residues. The CDR3 region has the DNA TGTGCCAGCAGGCCCGGGACAGCAGTTGAGACCCAGTACTTC. Protein sequence: CASRPGTAVETQYF.